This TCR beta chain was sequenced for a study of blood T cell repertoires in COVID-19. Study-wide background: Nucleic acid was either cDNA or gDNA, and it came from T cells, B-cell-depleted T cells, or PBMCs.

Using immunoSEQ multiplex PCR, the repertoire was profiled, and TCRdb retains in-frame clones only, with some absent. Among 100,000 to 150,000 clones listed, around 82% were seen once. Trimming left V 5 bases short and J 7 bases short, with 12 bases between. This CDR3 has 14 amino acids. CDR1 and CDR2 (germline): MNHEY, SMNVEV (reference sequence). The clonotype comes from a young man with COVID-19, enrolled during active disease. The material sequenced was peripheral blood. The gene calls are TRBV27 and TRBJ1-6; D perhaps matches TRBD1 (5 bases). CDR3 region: CASSAWGGNSPLHF. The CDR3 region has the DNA TGTGCCAGCAGTGCTTGGGGGGGAAATTCACCCCTCCACTTT.